The T cell receptor beta chain described here comes from a study of cytomegalovirus exposure and HLA in healthy donors. About the research overall: Within an early data release were 65 million to 90 million unique TCRs drawn from HLA-typed donors.

60 Vbeta and 13 Jbeta primers were used in PCR. Some clones are missing from TCRdb's copy, which holds only in-frame ones; the method was immunoSEQ multiplex PCR. This table holds 110,000 to 150,000 clones. CDR1 and CDR2 from the germline V gene are SNHLY and FYNNEI. The CDR3 runs 14 residues. V dropped 6 bases and J dropped 4; count of bases not matched to a gene: 4. The J gene is TRBJ2-2, the V gene TRBV2; 8 bases match TRBD2. The source of this sequence is a woman between 18 and 29 years old in good health and CMV-seronegative. The sample consisted of PBMCs. CDR3 loop: CASRSGLGTGELFF. DNA for the CDR3: TGTGCCAGCAGGTCGGGACTAGGCACCGGGGAGCTGTTTTTT.